This TCR beta chain was found in a study of T cell changes during pregnancy in multiple sclerosis. Losses at the gene ends were 6 bases for V and 5 bases for J; bases not matched to a gene: 5. The CDR3 length is 13 residues. Germline loops: CDR1 MNHEY, CDR2 SVGAGI. This table comes from immunoSEQ multiplex PCR, and its TCRdb copy is limited to in-frame clones, with some not included. Of tens of thousands of clones in the sample, more than 85% were seen once. The rearrangement joins TRBV6-5 to TRBJ2-7; the match to TRBD2 covers 9 bases. The specimen was CD8+ T cells from peripheral blood mononuclear cells, collected in the third trimester of pregnancy. This clonotype was obtained from a female donor with multiple sclerosis, enrolled in a pregnancy study. In DNA, the CDR3 is TGTGCCAGCAGCCCCGGGACTAGCCACGAGCAGTACTTC. It specifies CASSPGTSHEQYF.